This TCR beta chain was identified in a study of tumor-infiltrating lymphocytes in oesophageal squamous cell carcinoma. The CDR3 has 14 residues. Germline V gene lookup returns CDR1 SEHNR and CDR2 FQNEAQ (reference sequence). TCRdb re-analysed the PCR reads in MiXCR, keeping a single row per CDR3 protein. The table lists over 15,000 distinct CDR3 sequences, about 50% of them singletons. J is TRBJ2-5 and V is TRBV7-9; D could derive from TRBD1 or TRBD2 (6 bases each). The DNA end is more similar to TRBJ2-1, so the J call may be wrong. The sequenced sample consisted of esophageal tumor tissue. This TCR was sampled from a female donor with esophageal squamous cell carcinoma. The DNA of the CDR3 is TGTGCCAGCACTATGGGGGGCGTTTACAATGAGCAGTTCTTC. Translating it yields CASTMGGVYNEQFF.